These 11 T cell receptor beta chains originate from one sample sequenced in a study of OX40 agonist ivuxolimab in advanced cancers. Produced via immunoSEQ multiplex PCR; TCRdb's table is partial and in-frame only. In the table there are 82,000 or so clones, about 85% of which are singletons. The material was CD4+ or CD8+ T cells sorted from blood, obtained in a trial of the OX40 agonist ivuxolimab. Receptor source: an adult with an advanced solid tumor such as melanoma, head and neck, liver or kidney cancer.

J is TRBJ2-5 and V is TRBV6-6, with D perhaps TRBD2 (5 bases). Trimming removed 9 bases at V and 5 bases at J, with 16 bases between. Germline lookup yields CDR1 MNHNY and CDR2 SVGAGI (reference sequence). The CDR3 spans 13 residues. CDR3 loop: CASSPREWETQYF. The CDR3 DNA reads TGTGCCAGTTCCCCACGGGAATGGGAGACCCAGTACTTC.

The chain joins TRBV6-5 to TRBJ1-2; D is unclear. Germline loops: CDR1 MNHEY, CDR2 SVGAGI. The CDR3 runs 11 residues. V was clipped by 6 bases and J by 7 bases, with 9 bases between them. The CDR3 protein is CASRGRVGYTF. Written as DNA, the CDR3 is TGTGCCAGCAGGGGAAGGGTTGGCTACACCTTC.

This sequence joins TRBV4-1 and TRBJ2-7, with D perhaps TRBD2 (7 bases). The germline V gene encodes CDR1 MGHRA and CDR2 YSYEKL. The CDR3 runs 15 residues. Deletions cut 4 bases from V and 2 bases from J, with 15 bases between. The CDR3 region is CASSPRGGAAYEQYF. CDR3 in DNA: TGCGCCAGCAGCCCCCGAGGGGGGGCAGCCTACGAGCAGTACTTC.

The chain recombines TRBV2 with TRBJ2-2, with D hard to call. Per germline, CDR1 SNHLY and CDR2 FYNNEI. CDR3 size: 13 residues. The V end lost 5 bases, the J end lost 1 base, and 5 bases lay between the germline ends. The CDR3 nucleotides are TGTGCCAGCAGTAGAGGGAACACCGGGGAGCTGTTTTTT. This codes for CASSRGNTGELFF.

This clone was seen just once. The chain couples TRBV27 to TRBJ1-4; a weak D match, TRBD1 (5 bases). V lost 0 bases and J 7 bases, leaving 15 bases between the germline ends. Germline CDR1 MNHEY, CDR2 SMNVEV (reference sequence). The length of the CDR3 is 16 residues. This CDR3 is CASSLSRPGRGEKLFF. In DNA form, the CDR3 reads TGTGCCAGCAGTTTATCCCGGCCAGGGAGGGGTGAAAAACTGTTTTTT.

This chain links TRBV29-1 with TRBJ2-1; 7 nucleotides line up with TRBD1. Germline CDR1 reads SQVTM; CDR2 reads ANQGSEA. With V trimmed by 6 bases and J by 4 bases, 12 bases remained unmatched. The length of the CDR3 is 15 residues. CDR3 DNA sequence: TGCAGCGTCGAACCCGAGGGGGCAGCTTACAATGAGCAGTTCTTC. Residues: CSVEPEGAAYNEQFF.

The chain carries TRBV27 and TRBJ1-1, with D perhaps matching TRBD1 (5 bases). Germline CDR1 MNHEY, CDR2 SMNVEV (reference sequence). V lost 5 bases to trimming and J lost 0 bases, with 13 bases between them. CDR3 length equals 15 residues. The CDR3: CASSRGTAMNTEAFF. CDR3 nucleotide sequence: TGTGCCAGCAGTCGGGGGACGGCCATGAACACTGAAGCTTTCTTT.

For the CDR3, the DNA is TGTGCCAGCAGCTTGGGACAGGGGGGGGCCGGGGAGCTGTTTTTT. Its translation: CASSLGQGGAGELFF. This sequence joins TRBV5-4 and TRBJ2-2; 9 bases align to TRBD1. The germline CDR1 and CDR2 sequences are SGHNT and YYREEE (reference sequence). The V gene end was trimmed by 0 bases and the J gene end by 6 bases; junction bases not matched to a gene: 3. This CDR3 has 15 residues. The entire variable domain, with the rest obtained from reference TRBV5-4 and TRBJ2-2, is as follows: ETGVTQSPTHLIKTRGQQVTLRCSSQSGHNTVSWYQQALGQGPQFIFQYYREEENGRGNFPPRFSGLQFPNYSSELNVNALELDDSALYLCASSLGQGGAGELFFGEGSRLTVL.

On this clone: Because it lacks the conserved phenylalanine or tryptophan at the end, this CDR3 is likely a read error. The chain uses TRBV27 and TRBJ1-2; the D gene is possibly TRBD1 (6 bases). The length of the CDR3 is 17 residues. The germline gives CDR1 MNHEY, CDR2 SMNVEV (reference sequence). Trimming took 5 bases from V and 4 from J, leaving 23 bases between them. DNA for the CDR3: TGTGCCAGCAGTCTCACGACGGCGGGGGGCAGGGGCTATGGCTACACCCTC. This gives the protein CASSLTTAGGRGYGYTL.

This chain links TRBV11-3 with TRBJ2-5; weak D call: TRBD2 (5 bases). This CDR3 has 15 amino acids. Germline CDR1 is SGHNT and CDR2 is YENEEA. Trimming shortened V by 0 bases and J by 0 bases, and 8 bases separated the two germline ends. CDR3 sequence (DNA): TGTGCCAGCAGCTTAGATCGGGGTAACCAAGAGACCCAGTACTTC. It specifies CASSLDRGNQETQYF.

CDR3 protein: CASSFHQATNEKLFF. CDR3 nucleotide sequence: TGTGCCAGCAGTTTTCATCAAGCAACTAATGAAAAACTGTTTTTT. The V call is TRBV28, the J call TRBJ1-4, with D hard to call. Trimming shortened V by 3 bases and J by 0 bases, and 8 bases separated the two germline ends. The CDR3 extends over 15 amino acids. Germline V gene data show CDR1 as MDHEN and CDR2 as SYDVKM.